Below are 27 T cell receptor beta chains sequenced from a single sample in a study of CD4 T cells in relation to SARS-CoV-2 and coronaviruses. CD4+ T cells from unexposed donors were obtained before the COVID-19 pandemic (2011-2018). After about ten days of culture, CD4+ T cells were isolated. Assay used: immunoSEQ multiplex PCR; TCRdb lists only in-frame clones, some missing. The sample has some 30,000 clones; nearly 80% are singletons. Their antigens are not known. The specimen was CD4+ T cells from PBMCs, cultured in vitro. The receptor set was obtained from a human donor in good health.

V is TRBV5-1 and J is TRBJ2-7, with TRBD2 matching over 9 bases. Germline CDR1 and CDR2: SGHRS and YFSETQ. The CDR3 runs 16 residues. J lost 6 bases, V lost 2 bases, and 12 bases had no gene match. CDR3 protein: CASSLGGAGGPLEQYF. The CDR3 DNA is TGCGCCAGCAGCTTAGGAGGAGCGGGAGGACCTCTCGAGCAGTACTTC.

The chain combines TRBV5-1 with TRBJ2-3; no clear D gene. CDR1 is SGHRS, CDR2 YFSETQ, per germline. The CDR3 contains 14 residues. The V gene lost 0 bases and the J gene lost 4 bases, with 9 bases spanning the gap. CDR3 in DNA: TGCGCCAGCAGCTTGGATCGGGCGCCAGATACGCAGTATTTT. Its translation: CASSLDRAPDTQYF.

The V call is TRBV10-3, the J call TRBJ2-5; D is ambiguous. The CDR3 has 13 amino acids. V was pared by 6 bases and J by 1 base, with 9 bases between. Per the germline V gene, CDR1 is ENHRY and CDR2 is SYGVKD. Written as DNA, the CDR3 is TGTGCCATCAGCAGGACGGCCCAAGAGACCCAGTACTTC. Its translation: CAISRTAQETQYF.

In its sample, this clone was seen once. The CDR3 loop is CAKGGTSGRVTDTQYF. The CDR3 nucleotides read TGTGCCAAAGGAGGGACTAGCGGGAGGGTCACAGATACGCAGTATTTT. The chain couples TRBV15 to TRBJ2-3, with 16 bases identical to TRBD2. V dropped 10 bases and J dropped 2; count of bases not matched to a gene: 6. CDR3 length equals 16 residues. Germline values: CDR1 LNHNV, CDR2 YYDKDF (reference sequence).

The rearrangement uses TRBV30 and TRBJ2-3, with TRBD2 identical over 7 bases. This CDR3 is built from 13 residues. Germline CDR1 is GTSNPN and CDR2 is SVGIG (reference sequence). V lost 2 bases, J lost 11 bases, and 10 bases stayed unmatched. DNA for the CDR3: TGTGCCTGGAGTCGACTAGCTGGGGGTGGGCAGTATTTT. This codes for CAWSRLAGGGQYF.

This chain links TRBV7-2 with TRBJ1-6; 7 bases match TRBD1. The CDR3 has 16 amino acids. The V segment lost 6 bases and the J segment 7 bases; nucleotides outside the gene matches: 12. The germline gives CDR1 SGHTA, CDR2 FQGNSA. CDR3 in DNA: TGTGCCAGCAGAAAACAGGGGAACTATAACAATTCACCCCTCCACTTT. This translates into CASRKQGNYNNSPLHF.

The sample holds one count of this clone. The J gene is TRBJ1-1, the V gene TRBV21-1. TRBV21-1 is designated a pseudogene. This CDR3 region has 14 residues. The CDR3 nucleotides are TGTGCCAGCAGCAAAGGAGGATTGAACACTGAAGCTTTCTTT. Translation: CASSKGGLNTEAFF.

This clone has just one count. V usage is TRBV2 and J usage is TRBJ2-2; TRBD1 agrees at 7 bases. Unmatched junction bases numbered 6, after V lost 4 bases and J lost 4 bases. Germline CDR1 is SNHLY and CDR2 is FYNNEI. The CDR3 has 15 residues. The CDR3 sequence: CASSVRGLGTGELFF. CDR3 DNA sequence: TGTGCCAGCAGTGTTAGGGGGCTGGGCACCGGGGAGCTGTTTTTT. Variable domain in full (rest from reference TRBV2 and TRBJ2-2): EPEVTQTPSHQVTQMGQEVILRCVPISNHLYFYWYRQILGQKVEFLVSFYNNEISEKSEIFDDQFSVERPDGSNFTLKIRSTKLEDSAMYFCASSVRGLGTGELFFGEGSRLTVL.

V and J are TRBV2 and TRBJ2-2; D is perhaps TRBD1 or TRBD2 (6 bases each). Germline values: CDR1 SNHLY, CDR2 FYNNEI. This CDR3 comprises 15 residues. V was cut by 4 bases and J by 3 bases, with 12 bases left in between. CDR3 DNA: TGTGCCAGCAGTGGGGGGGCCCCCGACACCGGGGAGCTGTTTTTT. It encodes CASSGGAPDTGELFF.

The chain uses TRBV27 and TRBJ2-5, with D perhaps matching TRBD2 (6 bases). V lost 8 bases and J lost 5, with 18 bases in between. This CDR3 is built from 14 residues. CDR1 is MNHEY, CDR2 SMNVEV, per germline (reference sequence). CDR3: CASSQIAAGETQYF. The CDR3 coding sequence is TGTGCCAGCTCCCAAATAGCGGCGGGGGAGACCCAGTACTTC.

The rearrangement uses TRBV6-5 and TRBJ1-1; maybe TRBD1 (6 bases). Trimming stripped 2 bases from V and 1 base from J, with 8 bases between. This CDR3 comprises 14 residues. Germline CDR1 MNHEY, CDR2 SVGAGI. The DNA of the CDR3 is TGTGCCAGCAGTTACCAGGGGTCGAACACTGAAGCTTTCTTT. Translated: CASSYQGSNTEAFF.

The chain has TRBV6-2 or TRBV6-3 and TRBJ2-1, with D possibly being TRBD2 (5 bases). The CDR3 runs 15 residues. Germline CDR1 reads MNHEY; CDR2 reads SVGEGT. V shed 2 bases and J shed 4 bases, with 12 bases lying between them. In DNA, the CDR3 is TGTGCCAGCAGTTACGGATTAGCGCAGTACAATGAGCAGTTCTTC. Translation gives CASSYGLAQYNEQFF.

The chain combines TRBV19 with TRBJ1-4, with a weak D call TRBD1 (6 bases). This CDR3 is built from 15 residues. V lost 9 bases, J lost 0 bases, and 14 bases lay in between. CDR1 and CDR2 from the germline V gene are LNHDA and SQIVND (reference sequence). This chain's CDR3 is CASPRPGATNEKLFF. The CDR3 coding sequence is TGTGCCAGCCCCCGGCCAGGGGCAACTAATGAAAAACTGTTTTTT.

This clone has only a few counts. The chain joins TRBV9 to TRBJ1-1; 8 bases line up with TRBD1. This CDR3 has 15 amino acids. The germline CDR1 and CDR2 sequences are SGDLS and YYNGEE. The junction had 8 bases not matched to a gene; V was cut back by 2 bases and J by 5 bases. CDR3 DNA sequence: TGTGCCAGCAGCGTTAGTTCACAGGGGGAAACTGAAGCTTTCTTT. Translating it yields CASSVSSQGETEAFF. Full variable domain (remainder filled in from reference TRBV9 and TRBJ1-1): DSGVTQTPKHLITATGQRVTLRCSPRSGDLSVYWYQQSLDQGLQFLIQYYNGEERAKGNILERFSAQQFPDLHSELNLSSLELGDSALYFCASSVSSQGETEAFFGQGTRLTVV.

The J gene is TRBJ2-7, the V gene TRBV9; D possibly uses TRBD1 or TRBD2 (5 bases each). Germline CDR1 SGDLS, CDR2 YYNGEE. Between the trimmed V and J ends, which lost 1 base and 1 base, there was a span of 9 bases. The CDR3 loop spans 14 amino acids. The CDR3: CASSVTRESYEQYF. DNA of the CDR3: TGTGCCAGCAGCGTAACCAGGGAGTCCTACGAGCAGTACTTC.

The chain has TRBV6-1 and TRBJ1-5; no reliable D call. The length of the CDR3 is 13 residues. In germline, CDR1 is MNHNS, CDR2 SASEGT. V was shortened by 1 base and J by 1 base, with 2 bases between the two germline ends. The CDR3 sequence: CASSEGSNQPQHF. The CDR3 DNA is TGTGCCAGCAGTGAAGGCAGCAATCAGCCCCAGCATTTT.

The rearrangement joins TRBV2 to TRBJ1-1; 7 positions agree with TRBD1. Trimming cost V 3 bases and J 3 bases; bases outside gene matches: 10. The CDR3 sequence is 16 residues long. Germline loops: CDR1 SNHLY, CDR2 FYNNEI. CDR3 nucleotide sequence: TGTGCCAGCAGTGATTTACGGGGCAGGGGGTACACTGAAGCTTTCTTT. It translates to CASSDLRGRGYTEAFF.

The V and J genes are TRBV3-1 (or the pseudogene TRBV3-2) and TRBJ2-1; TRBD2 agrees at 8 bases. The V and J ends lost 1 base and 8 bases, in that order; junction bases with no gene match: 7. The germline V gene encodes CDR1 LGHDT and CDR2 YNNKEL (reference sequence). The CDR3 length is 15 residues. The CDR3 DNA reads TGTGCCAGCAGCCAAGTTCGGGGGGGCGGCGATGAGCAGTTCTTC. It yields the protein CASSQVRGGGDEQFF.

This chain joins TRBV5-1 and TRBJ2-7; a possible D gene is TRBD2 (7 bases). V was shortened by 5 bases and J by 0 bases, with 24 bases between the two germline ends. This CDR3 is 18 amino acids long. Per germline, CDR1 SGHRS and CDR2 YFSETQ. The CDR3 DNA follows: TGCGCCAGCAGTTACAGGGAGCCCGAAGCGGGGACCTCCTACGAGCAGTACTTC. Translation gives CASSYREPEAGTSYEQYF.

This chain links TRBV6-2 or TRBV6-3 with TRBJ1-5; weak D call: TRBD1 (5 bases). Trimming took off 5 bases at V and 2 bases at J, with 16 bases between the two ends. CDR3 length: 16 residues. CDR1 MNHEY and CDR2 SVGEGT come from the germline V gene. The CDR3 protein is CASSTLRVVGNQPQHF. The CDR3 DNA reads TGTGCCAGCAGTACTCTCAGGGTGGTTGGCAATCAGCCCCAGCATTTT.

This clone was recorded only once. The genes are TRBV11-3 and TRBJ2-3, with 8 nucleotides matching TRBD2. V lost 5 bases, J lost 3 bases, and 13 bases stayed unmatched. Germline CDR1 reads SGHNT; CDR2 reads YENEEA. This CDR3 has 17 residues. CDR3 amino acids: CASSLRFLAGGTDTQYF. The CDR3 DNA reads as TGTGCCAGCAGCCTGCGATTTCTGGCGGGGGGAACAGATACGCAGTATTTT.

This clone was found once. The J gene is TRBJ2-2, the V gene TRBV30, with D possibly TRBD2 on 5 matching bases. The CDR3 has 13 residues. Deletions cut 2 bases from V and 4 bases from J, with 8 bases between. Per germline, CDR1 GTSNPN and CDR2 SVGIG (reference sequence). The CDR3 DNA is TGTGCCTGGAGTCTTAGCGCCACCGGGGAGCTGTTTTTT. Translation: CAWSLSATGELFF.

This clone came up once. The chain carries TRBV19 and TRBJ2-3; tentatively, D is TRBD2 (6 bases). V was cut by 3 bases and J by 0 bases, with 13 bases left in between. The CDR3 has 16 amino acids. Germline V lookup: CDR1 LNHDA, CDR2 SQIVND (reference sequence). The CDR3 sequence is CASSIRLAASTDTQYF. The CDR3 region has the DNA TGTGCCAGTAGTATTAGGTTAGCGGCTAGCACAGATACGCAGTATTTT.

The chain employs TRBV18 and TRBJ2-7, with a weak D call TRBD1 (6 bases). The germline V gene encodes CDR1 KGHSH and CDR2 LQKENI. This CDR3 contains 13 residues. The germline V and J ends were trimmed by 6 bases and 4 bases, with 13 bases remaining between them. The CDR3 spells CASSEGQTYEQYF. The CDR3 DNA is TGTGCCAGCTCGGAAGGACAGACTTACGAGCAGTACTTC.

The genes are TRBV2 and TRBJ2-2; D not resolved. Germline V lookup: CDR1 SNHLY, CDR2 FYNNEI. This CDR3 comprises 16 residues. V lost 6 bases to trimming and J lost 4 bases, with 18 bases between them. As DNA, the CDR3 is TGTGCCAGCAGCTCTCGTCGTGGAAGTGGCACCGGGGAGCTGTTTTTT. This sequence encodes CASSSRRGSGTGELFF.

The V gene is TRBV3-1 (or the pseudogene TRBV3-2), the J gene TRBJ2-5; 11 bases align to TRBD2. CDR3 length: 15 residues. With 3 bases clipped from V and 4 bases from J, the junction kept 4 bases outside the gene matches. CDR1 LGHDT and CDR2 YNNKEL come from the germline V gene (reference sequence). The CDR3 DNA reads TGTGCCAGCAGCCAGTTAGCGGGAGGGGCAGAGACCCAGTACTTC. It yields the protein CASSQLAGGAETQYF.

This clone was seen only once. This chain joins TRBV7-8 and TRBJ1-2; the D gene is possibly TRBD1 (5 bases). V dropped 1 base and J dropped 3 bases, with 12 bases sitting between them. The length of the CDR3 is 15 residues. Germline values: CDR1 SGHVS, CDR2 FQNEAQ. The DNA for the CDR3 is TGTGCCAGCAGCTTAGGGGAGGGACCCTACTATGGCTACACCTTC. It encodes CASSLGEGPYYGYTF. Looking up the rest from reference TRBV7-8 and TRBJ1-2 gives the full variable domain: GAGVSQSPRYKVAKRGQDVALRCDPISGHVSLFWYQQALGQGPEFLTYFQNEAQLDKSGLPSDRFFAERPEGSVSTLKIQRTQQEDSAVYLCASSLGEGPYYGYTFGSGTRLTVV.